Sequencing of this T cell receptor (beta chain) was carried out in a study of blood T cell repertoires in COVID-19 (dated by TCRdb to about 2020). Background on the whole study: The collaborator samples originated in the United States, Italy and Spain and spanned the acute and convalescent phases of COVID-19. The material from the prospective study consisted of cDNA or gDNA derived from T cells, B-cell-depleted T cells, or PBMCs. Deeply sampled blood TCRbeta repertoires from subjects exposed to, actively infected with, or recovered from COVID-19 were included in the dataset. The repertoires were made available in a free public database intended to serve as a resource for research on the immune response to SARS-CoV-2. Samples were obtained from the ongoing ImmuneRACE study (first 160 participants) and from over a thousand subjects provided by 6 global collaborators. A de-identified subject ID, COVID-19 status, age in years and sex were almost always included in the sample metadata. Where available, HLA class I and class II types were taken from metadata supplied by the sample provider and were not determined by assay-based typing. The paper's findings and limits, for the study overall: Clinical and demographic metadata were provided uncurated, with the amount varying by source and participant.

One collaborating source in Seattle enrolled patients while the patients were actively infected and followed the patients over time throughout the course of disease. The collaborating institutions used their own protocols to collect whole blood in K2EDTA tubes. For TCRbeta analysis, collaborator samples were shipped as frozen whole blood, as isolated PBMCs, or as DNA extracted from either sample type. Reading from cysteine to phenylalanine, the CDR3 counts 17 amino acids. Solely the CDR3 DNA is kept, with 51 bases framed from the first base. In its sample, this clone was seen once. Its antigen is currently not known. No base qualities exist here, and no much larger clone lies one base off it. The immunoSEQ Assay, a bias-controlled multiplex PCR, was used to amplify TCRbeta CDR3 regions from genomic DNA. As for the original processing: Within the assay, amplification of reference gene primers was used to estimate how many nucleated cells each sample contained. To quantify the absolute abundance of each unique TCRbeta CDR3 rearrangement, sequence reads were collapsed and filtered. For each sample, productive Simpson clonality was calculated as the square root of Simpson's diversity index over productive rearrangements. TCRdb retrieved this table from immuneACCESS and kept in-frame rearrangements only. Not all clones are present; in checked studies, unresolved V genes account for under half, and no reason is known for the remainder. That table furnishes V, J and clone size, whereas the DNA furnished D and trimming. The sample table lists around 370,000 clones, about 90% of them with a count of one. The top ten clones comprise about 6% of the sample.

The sample comprised peripheral blood. The sequence came from a woman aged 50 to 60 with COVID-19, enrolled during active disease. The rearranged chain carries TRBV21-1 and TRBJ1-2; the DNA was not used to check the table's D call, TRBD1. TRBV21-1 is listed as a pseudogene. CDR3 protein: CASSKAGRGRFDYGYTF. The nucleotide sequence reads TGTGCCAGCAGCAAAGCTGGCAGGGGGCGCTTTGACTATGGCTACACCTTC.